The 9 T cell receptor beta chains given below trace back to one sample, sequenced in a study of post-analysis software for immune sequencing data. General study findings and limits: Patients showed TRBV5-6, TRBV5-1 and TRBV20-1 among several TRBV segments more frequent than in controls.

These TCRs are of unknown antigen specificity. Carried by the TCR beta cDNA libraries were unique molecular identifiers. One entry per CDR3 protein results from TCRdb running MiXCR on the PCR reads. The data show 750,000 to 950,000 distinct CDR3 sequences, roughly 50% seen once. Sequencing input: blood. These receptors all come from a girl aged 5-17 years with multiple sclerosis.

The chain carries TRBV6-5 and TRBJ2-5; D call uncertain. The V gene lost 0 bases and the J gene lost 0 bases, with 2 bases spanning the gap. The CDR3 consists of 13 residues. Germline lookup yields CDR1 MNHEY and CDR2 SVGAGI. Written as DNA, the CDR3 is TGTGCCAGCAGTTACTCGGACCAAGAGACCCAGTACTTC. Its translation is CASSYSDQETQYF.

The rearrangement links TRBV25-1 to TRBJ1-4; no reliable D call. The germline V gene has CDR1 MGHDK and CDR2 SYGVNS. Trimming removed 5 bases from V and 5 bases from J, with 12 bases in between. The CDR3 is 14 residues long. Written as DNA, the CDR3 is TGTGCCAGCAGTCCCAGTAGAAGGAATGAAAAACTGTTTTTT. It codes for CASSPSRRNEKLFF.

The table lists this clonotype with a count of one. The CDR3: CASSLGLWTYEQYF. The DNA for the CDR3 is TGCGCCAGCAGCTTGGGCCTTTGGACCTACGAGCAGTACTTC. The genes are TRBV5-1 and TRBJ2-7, with unresolved D. This CDR3 spans 14 amino acids. Germline V gene lookup returns CDR1 SGHRS and CDR2 YFSETQ. V lost 0 bases to trimming and J lost 2 bases, with 9 bases between them.

This rearrangement joins TRBV20-1 to TRBJ2-7; possibly TRBD1 for D (5 bases). The ends were cut back, 3 bases at V and 4 bases at J, with 13 bases in the middle. This CDR3 has 13 amino acids. Per the germline V gene, CDR1 is DFQATT and CDR2 is SNEGSKA (reference sequence). The CDR3 DNA sequence: TGCAGTGCTAGTACCCAGGGTGTTTACGAGCAGTACTTC. Translated: CSASTQGVYEQYF.

The chain links TRBV6-5 to TRBJ2-1, with D possibly matching TRBD2 (7 bases). CDR1 is MNHEY, CDR2 SVGAGI, per germline. The CDR3 spans 16 residues. V shed 2 bases and J shed 4 bases, with 15 bases lying between them. The CDR3 loop reads CASSYAGKGGYNEQFF. The CDR3 DNA is TGTGCCAGCAGTTACGCGGGGAAGGGGGGGTACAATGAGCAGTTCTTC.

This clonotype was observed a few times. The rearrangement uses TRBV7-2 and TRBJ1-5; D is uncertain. The V end lost 1 base, the J end lost 4 bases, and 8 bases lay between the germline ends. This CDR3 comprises 14 residues. CDR1 is SGHTA, CDR2 FQGNSA, per germline. The CDR3 DNA sequence: TGTGCCAGCAGCTTAGGGAGGCGGAATCAGCCCCAGCATTTT. Translated, it gives CASSLGRRNQPQHF. The full variable domain, with the rest looked up from reference TRBV7-2 and TRBJ1-5, is GAGVSQSPSNKVTEKGKDVELRCDPISGHTALYWYRQSLGQGLEFLIYFQGNSAPDKSGLPSDRFSAERTGGSVSTLTIQRTQQEDSAVYLCASSLGRRNQPQHFGDGTRLSIL.

This chain uses TRBV7-2 with TRBJ2-3; 8 positions agree with TRBD1. Germline V gene sequence: CDR1 SGHTA, CDR2 FQGNSA. V lost 5 bases and J lost 4; bases outside the gene matches: 8. The length of the CDR3 is 15 residues. CDR3 DNA: TGTGCCAGCAGCCTCCGGACAGGGAAGGCAGATACGCAGTATTTT. This gives the protein CASSLRTGKADTQYF.

This clonotype showed up just a few times. The rearrangement links TRBV10-3 to TRBJ2-1, with TRBD2 matching 8 bases. With V trimmed by 6 bases and J by 5 bases, 3 bases remained unmatched. This CDR3 region has 13 residues. The V gene's germline CDR1 is ENHRY and CDR2 SYGVKD. The CDR3 coding sequence is TGTGCCATCAGCGGACTAGCCCACAATGAGCAGTTCTTC. Translation: CAISGLAHNEQFF.

There are a few counts of this clonotype. This chain links TRBV29-1 with TRBJ2-7; 10 bases align to TRBD2. This CDR3 has 15 residues. V was clipped by 6 bases and J by 2 bases; unmatched bases: 10. Germline V CDR1 and CDR2: SQVTM, ANQGSEA. CDR3 residues: CSVTQAGGPPYEQYF. The DNA for the CDR3 is TGCAGCGTGACTCAAGCGGGAGGGCCGCCCTACGAGCAGTACTTC.